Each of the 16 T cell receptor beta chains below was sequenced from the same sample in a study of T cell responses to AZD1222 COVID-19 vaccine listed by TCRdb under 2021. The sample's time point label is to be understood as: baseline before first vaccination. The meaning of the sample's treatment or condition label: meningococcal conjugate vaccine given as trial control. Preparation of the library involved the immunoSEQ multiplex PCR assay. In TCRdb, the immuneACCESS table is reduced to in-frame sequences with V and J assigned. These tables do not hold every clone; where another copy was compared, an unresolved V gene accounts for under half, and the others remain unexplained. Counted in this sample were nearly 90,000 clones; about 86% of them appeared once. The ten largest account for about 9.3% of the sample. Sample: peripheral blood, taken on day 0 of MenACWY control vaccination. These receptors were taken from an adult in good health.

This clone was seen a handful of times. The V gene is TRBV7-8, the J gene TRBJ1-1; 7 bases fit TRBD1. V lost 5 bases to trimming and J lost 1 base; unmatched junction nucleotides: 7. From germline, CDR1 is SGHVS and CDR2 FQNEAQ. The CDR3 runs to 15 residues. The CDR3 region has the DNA TGTGCCAGCAGCCCTATGACAGGGCCGAACACTGAAGCTTTCTTT. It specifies CASSPMTGPNTEAFF.

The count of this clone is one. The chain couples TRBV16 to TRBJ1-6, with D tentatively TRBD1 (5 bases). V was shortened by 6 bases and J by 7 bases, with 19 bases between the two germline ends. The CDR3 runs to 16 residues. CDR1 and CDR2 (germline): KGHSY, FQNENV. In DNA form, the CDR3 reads TGTGCCAGCAGTCGGGGACCAGGCGCGTACAATTCACCCCTCCACTTT. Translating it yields CASSRGPGAYNSPLHF. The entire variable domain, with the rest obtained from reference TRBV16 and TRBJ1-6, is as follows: GEEVAQTPKHLVRGEGQKAKLYCAPIKGHSYVFWYQQVLKNEFKFLISFQNENVFDETGMPKERFSAKCLPNSPCSLEIQATKLEDSAVYFCASSRGPGAYNSPLHFGNGTRLTVT.

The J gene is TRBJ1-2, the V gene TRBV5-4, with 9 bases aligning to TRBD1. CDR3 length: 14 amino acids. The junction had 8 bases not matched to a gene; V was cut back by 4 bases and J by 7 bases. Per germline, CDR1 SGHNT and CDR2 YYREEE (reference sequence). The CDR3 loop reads CASSPGAGQGGYTF. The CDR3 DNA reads TGTGCCAGCAGCCCTGGGGCGGGACAGGGTGGCTACACCTTC.

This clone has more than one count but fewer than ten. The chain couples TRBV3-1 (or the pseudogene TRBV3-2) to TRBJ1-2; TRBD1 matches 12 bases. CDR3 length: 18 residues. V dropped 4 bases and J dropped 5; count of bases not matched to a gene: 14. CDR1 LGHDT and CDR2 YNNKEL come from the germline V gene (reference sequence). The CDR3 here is CASSPQKGQGAWYYGYTF. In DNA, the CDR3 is TGTGCCAGCAGCCCCCAAAAGGGACAGGGGGCTTGGTATTATGGCTACACCTTC.

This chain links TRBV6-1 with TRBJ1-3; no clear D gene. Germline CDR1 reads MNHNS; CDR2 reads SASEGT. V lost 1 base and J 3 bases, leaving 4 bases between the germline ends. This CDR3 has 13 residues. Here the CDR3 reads CASSEGRGNTIYF. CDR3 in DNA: TGTGCCAGCAGTGAAGGTCGTGGAAACACCATATATTTT.

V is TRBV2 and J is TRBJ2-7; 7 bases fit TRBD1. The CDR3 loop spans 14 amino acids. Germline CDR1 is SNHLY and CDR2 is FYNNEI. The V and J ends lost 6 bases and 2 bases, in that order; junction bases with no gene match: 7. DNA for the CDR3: TGTGCCAGCAGACAAGCCGGGACAGCCTACGAGCAGTACTTC. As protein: CASRQAGTAYEQYF.

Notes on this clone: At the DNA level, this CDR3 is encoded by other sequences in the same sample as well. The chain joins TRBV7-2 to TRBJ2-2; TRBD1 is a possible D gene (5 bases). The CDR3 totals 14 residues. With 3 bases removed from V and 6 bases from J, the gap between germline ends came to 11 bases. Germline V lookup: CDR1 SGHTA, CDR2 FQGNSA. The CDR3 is CASSLQGAPGELFF. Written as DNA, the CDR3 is TGTGCCAGCAGCTTGCAGGGCGCCCCCGGGGAGCTGTTTTTT.

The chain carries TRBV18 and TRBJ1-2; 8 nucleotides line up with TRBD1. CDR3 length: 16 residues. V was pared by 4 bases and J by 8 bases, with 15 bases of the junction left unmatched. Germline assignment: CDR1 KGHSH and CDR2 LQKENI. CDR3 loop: CASSLERTGLVVGYTF. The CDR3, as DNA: TGTGCCAGCTCACTTGAGCGGACAGGGTTAGTGGTCGGCTACACCTTC.

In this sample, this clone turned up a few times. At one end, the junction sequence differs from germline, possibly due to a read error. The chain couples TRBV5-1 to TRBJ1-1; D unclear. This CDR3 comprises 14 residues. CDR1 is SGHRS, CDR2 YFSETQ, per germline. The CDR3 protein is CASSFPDGNAEAFF. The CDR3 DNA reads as TGCGCCAGCAGCTTTCCGGACGGGAACGCTGAAGCTTTCTTT. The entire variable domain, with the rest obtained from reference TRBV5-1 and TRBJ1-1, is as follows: KAGVTQTPRYLIKTRGQQVTLSCSPISGHRSVSWYQQTPGQGLQFLFEYFSETQRNKGNFPGRFSGRQFSNSRSEMNVSTLELGDSALYLCASSFPDGNAEAFFGQGTRLTVV.

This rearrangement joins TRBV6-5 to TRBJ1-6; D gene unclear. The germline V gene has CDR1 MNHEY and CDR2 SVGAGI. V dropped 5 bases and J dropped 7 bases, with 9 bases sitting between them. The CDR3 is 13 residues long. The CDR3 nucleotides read TGTGCCAGCAGTCTTCAGGAGAATTCACCCCTCCACTTT. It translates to CASSLQENSPLHF.

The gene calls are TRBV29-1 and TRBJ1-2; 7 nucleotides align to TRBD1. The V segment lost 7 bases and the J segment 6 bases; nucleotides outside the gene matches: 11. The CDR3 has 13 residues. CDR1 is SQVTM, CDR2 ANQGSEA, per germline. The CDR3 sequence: CSGVWTGGNGYTF. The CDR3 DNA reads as TGCAGCGGCGTTTGGACAGGAGGGAATGGCTACACCTTC. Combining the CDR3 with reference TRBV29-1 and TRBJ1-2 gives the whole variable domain SAVISQKPSRDICQRGTSLTIQCQVDSQVTMMFWYRQQPGQSLTLIATANQGSEATYESGFVIDKFPISRPNLTFSTLTVSNMSPEDSSIYLCSGVWTGGNGYTFGSGTRLTVV.

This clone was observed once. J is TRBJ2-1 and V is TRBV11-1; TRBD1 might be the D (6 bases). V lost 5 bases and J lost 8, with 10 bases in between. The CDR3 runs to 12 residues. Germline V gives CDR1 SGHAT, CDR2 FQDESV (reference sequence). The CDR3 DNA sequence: TGTGCCAGCAGCCATCAGGGGCATGAGCAGTTCTTC. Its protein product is CASSHQGHEQFF.

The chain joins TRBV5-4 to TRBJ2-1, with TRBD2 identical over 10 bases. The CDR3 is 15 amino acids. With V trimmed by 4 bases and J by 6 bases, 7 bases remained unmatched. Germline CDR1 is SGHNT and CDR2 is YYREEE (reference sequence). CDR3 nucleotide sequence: TGTGCCAGCAGCCAAGCGGGGGGGCTTGGCAATGAGCAGTTCTTC. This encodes CASSQAGGLGNEQFF.

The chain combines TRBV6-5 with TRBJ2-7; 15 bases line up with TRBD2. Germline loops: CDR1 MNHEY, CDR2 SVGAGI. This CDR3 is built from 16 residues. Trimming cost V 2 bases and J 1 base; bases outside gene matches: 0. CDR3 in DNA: TGTGCCAGCAGTTACGGACTAGCGGGGGGGTCCTACGAGCAGTACTTC. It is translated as CASSYGLAGGSYEQYF.

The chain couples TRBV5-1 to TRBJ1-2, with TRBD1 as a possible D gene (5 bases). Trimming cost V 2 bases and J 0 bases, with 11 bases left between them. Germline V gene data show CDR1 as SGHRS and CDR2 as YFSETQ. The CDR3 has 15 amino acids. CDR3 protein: CASSFQGDPNYGYTF. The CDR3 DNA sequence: TGCGCCAGCAGCTTCCAGGGCGATCCTAACTATGGCTACACCTTC.

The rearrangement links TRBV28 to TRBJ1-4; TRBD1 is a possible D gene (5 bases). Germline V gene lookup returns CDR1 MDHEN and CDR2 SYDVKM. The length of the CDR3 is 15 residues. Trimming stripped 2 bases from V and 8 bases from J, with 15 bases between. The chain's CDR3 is CASSLLRGEEEKLFF. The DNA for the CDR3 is TGTGCCAGCAGTTTACTTAGGGGTGAGGAGGAAAAACTGTTTTTT.